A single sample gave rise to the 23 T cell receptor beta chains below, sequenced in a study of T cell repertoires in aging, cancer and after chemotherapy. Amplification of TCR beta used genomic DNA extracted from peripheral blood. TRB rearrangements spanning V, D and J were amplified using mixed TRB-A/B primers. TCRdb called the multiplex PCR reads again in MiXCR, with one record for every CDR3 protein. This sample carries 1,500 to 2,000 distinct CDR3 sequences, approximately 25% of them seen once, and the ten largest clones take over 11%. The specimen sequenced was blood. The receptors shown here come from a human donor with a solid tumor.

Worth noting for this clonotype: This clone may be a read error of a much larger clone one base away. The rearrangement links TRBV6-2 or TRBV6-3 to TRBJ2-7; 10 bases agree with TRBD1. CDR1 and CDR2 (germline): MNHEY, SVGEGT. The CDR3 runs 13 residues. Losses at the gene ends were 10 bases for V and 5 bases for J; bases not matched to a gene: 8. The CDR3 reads CATDRGPLDEQYF. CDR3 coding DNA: TGTGCCACTGACAGGGGGCCGTTAGACGAGCAGTACTTC.

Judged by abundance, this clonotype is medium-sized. This CDR3 reads CATSRGRVEGGQGRYSNQPQHF. Written as DNA, the CDR3 is TGTGCCACCAGCAGAGGGAGAGTGGAGGGGGGACAGGGCCGTTATAGCAATCAGCCCCAGCATTTT. The chain combines TRBV15 with TRBJ1-5; 9 bases fit TRBD1. V trimming: 1 base; J trimming: 0 bases; junction bases outside the gene matches: 19. Germline values: CDR1 LNHNV, CDR2 YYDKDF (reference sequence). There are 22 residues in the CDR3.

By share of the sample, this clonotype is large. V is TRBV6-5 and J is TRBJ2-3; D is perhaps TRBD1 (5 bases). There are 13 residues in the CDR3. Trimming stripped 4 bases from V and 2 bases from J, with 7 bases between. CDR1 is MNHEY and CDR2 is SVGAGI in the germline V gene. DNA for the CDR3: TGTGCCAGCAGTTCGGACACCACAGATACGCAGTATTTT. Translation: CASSSDTTDTQYF.

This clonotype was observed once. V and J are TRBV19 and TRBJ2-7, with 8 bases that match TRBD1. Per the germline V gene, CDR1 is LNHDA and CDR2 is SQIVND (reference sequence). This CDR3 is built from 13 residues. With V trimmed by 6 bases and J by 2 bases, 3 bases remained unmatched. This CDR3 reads CASREGQAYEQYF. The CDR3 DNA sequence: TGTGCCAGTAGAGAGGGACAGGCCTACGAGCAGTACTTC.

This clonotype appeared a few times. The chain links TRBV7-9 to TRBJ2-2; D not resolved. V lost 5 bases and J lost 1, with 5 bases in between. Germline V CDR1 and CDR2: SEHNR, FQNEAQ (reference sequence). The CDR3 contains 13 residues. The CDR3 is CASSPQNTGELFF. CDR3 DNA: TGTGCCAGCAGCCCACAGAACACCGGGGAGCTGTTTTTT.

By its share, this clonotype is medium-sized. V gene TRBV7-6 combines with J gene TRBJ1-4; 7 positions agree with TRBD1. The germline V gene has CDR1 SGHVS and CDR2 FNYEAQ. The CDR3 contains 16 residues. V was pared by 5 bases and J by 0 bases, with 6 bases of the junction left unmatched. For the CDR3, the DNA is TGTGCCAGCAGCCTACAGGGGCCATCAACTAATGAAAAACTGTTTTTT. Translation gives CASSLQGPSTNEKLFF.

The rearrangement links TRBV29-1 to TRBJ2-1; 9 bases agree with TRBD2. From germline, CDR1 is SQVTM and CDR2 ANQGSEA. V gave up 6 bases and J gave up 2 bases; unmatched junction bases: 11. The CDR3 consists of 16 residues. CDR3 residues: CSVGEGAGGPYNEQFF. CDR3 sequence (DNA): TGCAGCGTCGGGGAAGGAGCGGGGGGCCCCTACAATGAGCAGTTCTTC.

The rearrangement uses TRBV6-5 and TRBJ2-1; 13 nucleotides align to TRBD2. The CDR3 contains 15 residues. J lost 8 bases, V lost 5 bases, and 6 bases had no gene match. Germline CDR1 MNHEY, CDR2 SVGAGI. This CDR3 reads CASSELAGGPHEQFF. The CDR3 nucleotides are TGTGCCAGCAGTGAACTAGCGGGGGGGCCACATGAGCAGTTCTTC.

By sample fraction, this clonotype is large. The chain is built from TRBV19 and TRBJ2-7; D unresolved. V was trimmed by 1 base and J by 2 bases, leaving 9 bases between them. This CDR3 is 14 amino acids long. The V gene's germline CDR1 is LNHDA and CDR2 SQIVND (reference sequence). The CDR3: CASSIADPPYEQYF. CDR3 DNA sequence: TGTGCCAGTAGTATAGCGGATCCCCCCTACGAGCAGTACTTC.

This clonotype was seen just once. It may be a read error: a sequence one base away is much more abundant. The CDR3 loop reads CASSLRTGPTWELFF. The CDR3 DNA sequence: TGTGCCAGCAGCCTCAGGACAGGGCCCACCTGGGAGCTGTTTTTT. The chain recombines TRBV12-3 or TRBV12-4 with TRBJ2-2, with 8 bases lining up with TRBD1. This CDR3 is 15 amino acids long.

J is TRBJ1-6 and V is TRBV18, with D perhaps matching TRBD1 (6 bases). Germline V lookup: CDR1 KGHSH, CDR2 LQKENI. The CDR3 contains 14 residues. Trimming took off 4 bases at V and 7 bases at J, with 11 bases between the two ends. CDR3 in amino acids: CASSLRQENSPLHF. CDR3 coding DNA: TGTGCCAGCTCACTCCGACAGGAAAATTCACCCCTCCACTTT. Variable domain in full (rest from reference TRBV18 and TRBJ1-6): NAGVMQNPRHLVRRRGQEARLRCSPMKGHSHVYWYRQLPEEGLKFMVYLQKENIIDESGMPKERFSAEFPKEGPSILRIQQVVRGDSAAYFCASSLRQENSPLHFGNGTRLTVT.

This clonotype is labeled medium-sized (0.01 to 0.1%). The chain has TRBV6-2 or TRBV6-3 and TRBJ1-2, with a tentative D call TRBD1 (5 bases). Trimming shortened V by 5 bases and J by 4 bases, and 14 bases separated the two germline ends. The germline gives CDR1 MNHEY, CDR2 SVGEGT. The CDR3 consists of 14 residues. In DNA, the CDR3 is TGTGCCAGCAGTACGCAACAGGAGGTCTATGGCTACACCTTC. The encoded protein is CASSTQQEVYGYTF.

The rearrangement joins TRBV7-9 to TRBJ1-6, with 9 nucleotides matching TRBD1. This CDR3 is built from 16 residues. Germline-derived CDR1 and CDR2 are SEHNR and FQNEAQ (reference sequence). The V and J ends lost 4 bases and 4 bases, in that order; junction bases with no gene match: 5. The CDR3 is CASSSSGTGYNSPLHF. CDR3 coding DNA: TGTGCCAGCAGCTCTTCCGGGACAGGGTATAATTCACCCCTCCACTTT.

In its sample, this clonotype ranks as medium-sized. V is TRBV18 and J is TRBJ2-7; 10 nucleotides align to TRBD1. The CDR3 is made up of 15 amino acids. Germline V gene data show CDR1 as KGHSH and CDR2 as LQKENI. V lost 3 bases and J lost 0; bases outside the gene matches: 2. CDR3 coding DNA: TGTGCCAGCTCACCGGGACAGGGGTCCTCCTACGAGCAGTACTTC. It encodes CASSPGQGSSYEQYF.

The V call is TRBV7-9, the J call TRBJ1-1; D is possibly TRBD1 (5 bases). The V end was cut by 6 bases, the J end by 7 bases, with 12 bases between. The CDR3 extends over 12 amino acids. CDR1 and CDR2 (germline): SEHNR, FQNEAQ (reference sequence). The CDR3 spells CASSFDRHEAFF. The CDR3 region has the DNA TGTGCCAGCAGTTTCGACAGACATGAAGCTTTCTTT.

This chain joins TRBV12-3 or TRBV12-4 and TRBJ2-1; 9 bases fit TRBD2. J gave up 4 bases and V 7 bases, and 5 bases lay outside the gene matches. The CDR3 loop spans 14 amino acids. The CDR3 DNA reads TGTGCCAGCAAATGGCGGGGGGGATACAATGAGCAGTTCTTC. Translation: CASKWRGGYNEQFF.

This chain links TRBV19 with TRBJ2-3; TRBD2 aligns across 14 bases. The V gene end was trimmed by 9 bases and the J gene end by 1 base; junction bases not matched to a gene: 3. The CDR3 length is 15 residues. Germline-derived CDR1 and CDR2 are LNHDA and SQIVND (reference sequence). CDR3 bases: TGTGCCAGCAAGGGACTAGCGGGGGGCACAGATACGCAGTATTTT. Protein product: CASKGLAGGTDTQYF. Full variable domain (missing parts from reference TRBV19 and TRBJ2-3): DGGITQSPKYLFRKEGQNVTLSCEQNLNHDAMYWYRQDPGQGLRLIYYSQIVNDFQKGDIAEGYSVSREKKESFPLTVTSAQKNPTAFYLCASKGLAGGTDTQYFGPGTRLTVL.

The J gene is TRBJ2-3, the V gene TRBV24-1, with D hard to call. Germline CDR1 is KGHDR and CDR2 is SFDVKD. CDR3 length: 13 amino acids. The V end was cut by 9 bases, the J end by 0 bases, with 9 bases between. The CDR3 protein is CATAGQSTDTQYF. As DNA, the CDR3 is TGTGCCACCGCCGGGCAGAGCACAGATACGCAGTATTTT.

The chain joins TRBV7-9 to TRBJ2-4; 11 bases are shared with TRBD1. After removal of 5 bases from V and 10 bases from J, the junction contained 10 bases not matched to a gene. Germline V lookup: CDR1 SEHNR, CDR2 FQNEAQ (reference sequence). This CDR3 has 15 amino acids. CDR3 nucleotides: TGTGCCAGCAGCCTGGACAGGGGGCCCTTAGGAATTCAGTACTTC. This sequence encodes CASSLDRGPLGIQYF.

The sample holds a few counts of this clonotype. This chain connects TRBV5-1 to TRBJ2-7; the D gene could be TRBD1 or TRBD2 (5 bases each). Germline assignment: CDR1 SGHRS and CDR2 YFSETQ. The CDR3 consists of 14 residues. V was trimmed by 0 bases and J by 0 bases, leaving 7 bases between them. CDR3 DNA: TGCGCCAGCAGCTTGGGGGGGAGCTCCTACGAGCAGTACTTC. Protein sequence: CASSLGGSSYEQYF.

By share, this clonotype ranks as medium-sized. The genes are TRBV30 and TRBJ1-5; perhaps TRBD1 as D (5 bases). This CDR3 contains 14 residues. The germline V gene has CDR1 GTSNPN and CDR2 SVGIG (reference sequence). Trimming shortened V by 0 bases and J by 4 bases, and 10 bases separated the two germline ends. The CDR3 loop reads CAWSVGAGNQPQHF. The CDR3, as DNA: TGTGCCTGGAGTGTAGGGGCAGGGAATCAGCCCCAGCATTTT.

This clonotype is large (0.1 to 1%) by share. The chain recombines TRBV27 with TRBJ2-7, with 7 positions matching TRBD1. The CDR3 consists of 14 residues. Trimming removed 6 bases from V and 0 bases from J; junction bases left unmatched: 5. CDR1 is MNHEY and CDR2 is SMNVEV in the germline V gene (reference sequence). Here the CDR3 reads CASSGQASSYEQYF. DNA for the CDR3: TGTGCCAGCAGCGGACAGGCCAGCTCCTACGAGCAGTACTTC.

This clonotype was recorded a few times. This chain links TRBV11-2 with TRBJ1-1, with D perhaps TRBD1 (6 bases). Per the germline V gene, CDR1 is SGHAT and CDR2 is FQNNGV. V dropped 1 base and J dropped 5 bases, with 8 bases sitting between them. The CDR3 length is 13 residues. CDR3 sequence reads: CASSLAQGTEAFF. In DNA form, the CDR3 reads TGTGCCAGCAGCTTAGCTCAGGGGACTGAAGCTTTCTTT.